The 29 T cell receptor beta chains below were found in one sample sequenced in a study of blood T cell repertoires in COVID-19. TCRdb keeps only in-frame clones here, not all; method: immunoSEQ multiplex PCR. This table holds around 250,000 clones, approximately 90% found once. The sequenced sample consisted of PBMCs or T cells enriched from blood (not recorded which). These receptor sequences come from a woman in her 30s who had recovered from COVID-19.

The chain is built from TRBV20-1 and TRBJ1-3; tentative D call: TRBD1 (6 bases). CDR1 DFQATT and CDR2 SNEGSKA come from the germline V gene (reference sequence). CDR3 size: 14 residues. V dropped 3 bases and J dropped 0 bases, with 9 bases sitting between them. CDR3 amino acids: CSASVGGSGNTIYF. CDR3 nucleotide sequence: TGCAGTGCTAGTGTAGGGGGCTCTGGAAACACCATATATTTT.

This sequence joins TRBV5-1 and TRBJ2-7; 10 nucleotides agree with TRBD1. CDR3 length: 14 amino acids. Trimming removed 4 bases from V and 3 bases from J; junction bases left unmatched: 4. Germline V gene data show CDR1 as SGHRS and CDR2 as YFSETQ. Written as DNA, the CDR3 is TGCGCCAGCAGCCTAGGGACAGGGGTCTACGAGCAGTACTTC. Protein sequence: CASSLGTGVYEQYF.

The chain has TRBV18 and TRBJ2-6; D ambiguous. Germline loops: CDR1 KGHSH, CDR2 LQKENI. This CDR3 spans 19 amino acids. Trimming stripped 2 bases from V and 0 bases from J, with 17 bases between. CDR3 amino acids: CASSPFTQVGFSGANVLTF. The DNA of the CDR3 is TGTGCCAGCTCACCATTTACCCAGGTCGGATTCTCTGGGGCCAACGTCCTGACTTTC.

The chain uses TRBV28 and TRBJ1-5; 7 nucleotides line up with TRBD1. The V segment lost 7 bases and the J segment 4 bases; nucleotides outside the gene matches: 7. The CDR3 is 14 amino acids. Looked up from germline, CDR1 is MDHEN and CDR2 is SYDVKM. CDR3: CASTRDRRNQPQHF. CDR3 DNA: TGTGCCAGCACCCGGGACAGAAGGAATCAGCCCCAGCATTTT.

The chain has TRBV5-1 and TRBJ2-7; TRBD2 matches 11 bases. CDR3 length equals 20 residues. V gave up 1 base and J gave up 2 bases; unmatched junction bases: 17. CDR1 is SGHRS, CDR2 YFSETQ, per germline. CDR3 DNA: TGCGCCAGCAGCTTGACCTCGCGACTAGCGGGATCCCCTATCACCTACGAGCAGTACTTC. It specifies CASSLTSRLAGSPITYEQYF. Full variable domain (missing parts from reference TRBV5-1 and TRBJ2-7): KAGVTQTPRYLIKTRGQQVTLSCSPISGHRSVSWYQQTPGQGLQFLFEYFSETQRNKGNFPGRFSGRQFSNSRSEMNVSTLELGDSALYLCASSLTSRLAGSPITYEQYFGPGTRLTVT.

The chain combines TRBV7-2 with TRBJ2-1, with 7 bases lining up with TRBD1. V lost 5 bases, J lost 10 bases, and 11 bases stayed unmatched. CDR3 length: 14 residues. From germline, CDR1 is SGHTA and CDR2 FQGNSA. CDR3: CASSRPGTGVEQFF. DNA for the CDR3: TGTGCCAGCAGCAGACCGGGAACAGGGGTAGAGCAGTTCTTC.

The V gene is TRBV5-8, the J gene TRBJ1-1; D gene uncertain. The V end was cut by 4 bases, the J end by 0 bases, with 4 bases between. This CDR3 has 12 amino acids. Germline V gene data show CDR1 as SGHTS and CDR2 as YDEGEE. The CDR3 nucleotides read TGTGCCAGCAGCCCAGTGAACACTGAAGCTTTCTTT. Translated, it gives CASSPVNTEAFF. The full variable domain, rest sourced from reference TRBV5-8 and TRBJ1-1, is EAGVTQSPTHLIKTRGQQATLRCSPISGHTSVYWYQQALGLGLQFLLWYDEGEERNRGNFPPRFSGRQFPNYSSELNVNALELEDSALYLCASSPVNTEAFFGQGTRLTVV.

The chain recombines TRBV24-1 with TRBJ2-3, with TRBD2 matching 7 bases. With V trimmed by 0 bases and J by 11 bases, 4 bases remained unmatched. Germline CDR1 KGHDR, CDR2 SFDVKD. This CDR3 spans 13 amino acids. CDR3: CATSDLGASGQYF. The CDR3 bases are TGTGCCACCAGTGATTTGGGTGCTAGCGGGCAGTATTTT.

The rearrangement uses TRBV7-9 and TRBJ1-1; D unclear. Germline V CDR1 and CDR2: SEHNR, FQNEAQ (reference sequence). V was clipped by 2 bases and J by 1 base, with 5 bases between them. CDR3 length: 13 residues. DNA for the CDR3: TGTGCCAGCAGCTTAAAGCAGAACACTGAAGCTTTCTTT. Its protein product is CASSLKQNTEAFF.

V gene TRBV11-3 combines with J gene TRBJ1-2; tentatively, D is TRBD1 (5 bases). The germline gives CDR1 SGHNT, CDR2 YENEEA. This CDR3 has 13 amino acids. V was pared by 5 bases and J by 5 bases, with 12 bases between. CDR3 protein: CASSASQGYGYTF. The CDR3 DNA sequence: TGTGCCAGCAGCGCCAGCCAGGGATATGGCTACACCTTC.

V is TRBV7-9 and J is TRBJ1-2; D unresolved. Trimming removed 1 base at V and 7 bases at J, with 7 bases between. CDR3 length equals 12 residues. Germline lookup yields CDR1 SEHNR and CDR2 FQNEAQ (reference sequence). In nucleotides, the CDR3 is TGTGCCAGCAGCTTAGGCGGGGTTGGCTACACCTTC. This gives the protein CASSLGGVGYTF.

This clone showed up just a few times. V is TRBV19 and J is TRBJ1-5, with no clear D. The germline V gene has CDR1 LNHDA and CDR2 SQIVND (reference sequence). Deletions cut 0 bases from V and 7 bases from J, with 19 bases between. The CDR3 runs 17 residues. CDR3: CASSIDRAAGRYQPQHF. As DNA, the CDR3 is TGTGCCAGTAGTATAGATCGGGCGGCTGGGAGGTACCAGCCCCAGCATTTT.

This chain uses TRBV19 with TRBJ2-2; the match to TRBD1 covers 9 bases. The CDR3 has 14 residues. Germline CDR1 and CDR2: LNHDA and SQIVND (reference sequence). V dropped 8 bases and J dropped 6; count of bases not matched to a gene: 7. Written as DNA, the CDR3 is TGTGCCAGTCAGACAGGGGGTTCCCCCGGGGAGCTGTTTTTT. It yields the protein CASQTGGSPGELFF.

The V call is TRBV30, the J call TRBJ2-1, with a tentative D call TRBD2 (6 bases). The germline V gene encodes CDR1 GTSNPN and CDR2 SVGIG (reference sequence). The CDR3 has 14 amino acids. Trimming shortened V by 3 bases and J by 6 bases, and 15 bases separated the two germline ends. The CDR3 region has the DNA TGTGCCTGGAGCACTAGCCTGCTGAGCAATGAGCAGTTCTTC. Its protein product is CAWSTSLLSNEQFF.

This clone was seen only once. The chain joins TRBV28 to TRBJ1-1, with TRBD1 matching 7 bases. Germline values: CDR1 MDHEN, CDR2 SYDVKM. CDR3 size: 14 residues. With 7 bases clipped from V and 1 base from J, the junction kept 6 bases outside the gene matches. CDR3 nucleotide sequence: TGTGCCAGCACCAAGGGACAGCCGAACACTGAAGCTTTCTTT. This codes for CASTKGQPNTEAFF.

Only one count was recorded for this clone. The chain recombines TRBV5-1 with TRBJ1-2; the match to TRBD1 covers 9 bases. This CDR3 has 15 residues. V was clipped by 5 bases and J by 4 bases; unmatched bases: 9. CDR1 and CDR2 from the germline V gene are SGHRS and YFSETQ. The CDR3, as DNA: TGCGCCAGCAGTTTAAATCCGGGACAGGGCTATGGCTACACCTTC. This translates into CASSLNPGQGYGYTF.

The chain links TRBV4-3 to TRBJ2-1; TRBD1 agrees at 10 bases. Germline CDR1 is LGHNA and CDR2 is YSLEER. Trimming took 2 bases from V and 4 from J; bases not matched to a gene: 2. The CDR3 consists of 15 residues. CDR3 in amino acids: CASSQPGQGYNEQFF. CDR3 coding DNA: TGCGCCAGCAGCCAACCGGGACAGGGGTACAATGAGCAGTTCTTC.

This clone was detected a few times. V gene TRBV18 combines with J gene TRBJ1-6; the match to TRBD1 covers 10 bases. The CDR3 runs 17 residues. Germline V gene lookup returns CDR1 KGHSH and CDR2 LQKENI. Trimming cost V 3 bases and J 2 bases; bases outside gene matches: 4. CDR3 DNA: TGTGCCAGCTCACCTCGACAGGGGGCCACCTATAATTCACCCCTCCACTTT. Translated: CASSPRQGATYNSPLHF.

The CDR3 DNA sequence: TGTGCCAGCAGTCCGACAGGGTCCAATGAAAAACTGTTTTTT. This codes for CASSPTGSNEKLFF. The chain carries TRBV6-5 and TRBJ1-4, with 7 positions matching TRBD1. The CDR3 consists of 14 residues. Germline V gene sequence: CDR1 MNHEY, CDR2 SVGAGI. V was pared by 5 bases and J by 5 bases, with 5 bases of the junction left unmatched.

The gene calls are TRBV7-9 and TRBJ1-2, with a weak D call TRBD1 (6 bases). The CDR3 length is 13 residues. In germline, CDR1 is SEHNR, CDR2 FQNEAQ (reference sequence). Trimming cost V 6 bases and J 8 bases, with 16 bases left between them. CDR3 in amino acids: CASRQQGVQGYTF. The CDR3 bases are TGTGCCAGCAGACAACAGGGCGTGCAAGGCTACACCTTC.

The chain carries TRBV19 and TRBJ2-1; tentative D call: TRBD1 (6 bases). V dropped 4 bases and J dropped 5 bases, with 6 bases sitting between them. The CDR3 totals 12 residues. The germline CDR1 and CDR2 sequences are LNHDA and SQIVND (reference sequence). CDR3 residues: CASSKGDNEQFF. In DNA, the CDR3 is TGTGCCAGTAGTAAGGGGGACAATGAGCAGTTCTTC.

This chain joins TRBV13 and TRBJ2-7; TRBD1 agrees at 7 bases. Germline assignment: CDR1 PRHDT and CDR2 FYEKMQ (reference sequence). This CDR3 is built from 16 residues. The V gene end was trimmed by 5 bases and the J gene end by 3 bases; junction bases not matched to a gene: 13. DNA for the CDR3: TGTGCCAGCAGCCCGGCGGAACGGGGACAGATCTACGAGCAGTACTTC. Its translation is CASSPAERGQIYEQYF.

The rearrangement links TRBV4-1 to TRBJ2-1; 9 nucleotides agree with TRBD1. CDR3 size: 18 residues. J was trimmed by 2 bases and V by 1 base; bases with no gene match: 9. CDR1 and CDR2 from the germline V gene are MGHRA and YSYEKL. The CDR3 DNA reads as TGCGCCAGCAGCCAAGTTATGAACAGGGGGCTCCCCTACAATGAGCAGTTCTTC. Translating gives CASSQVMNRGLPYNEQFF.

The chain has TRBV3-1 (or the pseudogene TRBV3-2) and TRBJ2-3, with 8 nucleotides matching TRBD2. V lost 4 bases, J lost 3 bases, and 3 bases stayed unmatched. Germline V gene sequence: CDR1 LGHDT, CDR2 YNNKEL (reference sequence). The CDR3 loop spans 14 amino acids. The CDR3 nucleotides are TGTGCCAGCAGCCCTCCGGGGGGGACAGATACGCAGTATTTT. This sequence encodes CASSPPGGTDTQYF.

This chain links TRBV19 with TRBJ1-2; unclear D gene. Trimming pared 0 bases from V and 2 bases from J, leaving 10 bases between. The CDR3 consists of 15 residues. Germline V gene data show CDR1 as LNHDA and CDR2 as SQIVND (reference sequence). The CDR3 DNA is TGTGCCAGTAGTATAGATTTCGGGAGGAACTATGGCTACACCTTC. Residues: CASSIDFGRNYGYTF.

The chain links TRBV18 to TRBJ1-4; D is undetermined. Trimming stripped 2 bases from V and 0 bases from J, with 4 bases between. Germline loops: CDR1 KGHSH, CDR2 LQKENI. This CDR3 is 14 amino acids long. CDR3 coding DNA: TGTGCCAGCTCACCAGGCACAACTAATGAAAAACTGTTTTTT. Its translation is CASSPGTTNEKLFF.

The chain links TRBV12-3 or TRBV12-4 to TRBJ2-2; D perhaps matches TRBD2 (5 bases). The CDR3 is 11 amino acids. Trimming shortened V by 8 bases and J by 7 bases, and 8 bases separated the two germline ends. The CDR3 DNA sequence: TGTGCCAGCCGTGAGGGCGGGGAGCTGTTTTTT. As protein: CASREGGELFF.

V gene TRBV19 combines with J gene TRBJ2-7; a weak D match, TRBD1 (5 bases). This CDR3 has 13 residues. The germline V and J ends were trimmed by 3 bases and 0 bases, with 6 bases remaining between them. Germline-derived CDR1 and CDR2 are LNHDA and SQIVND (reference sequence). The DNA of the CDR3 is TGTGCCAGTAGTATGACAGCCTCCTACGAGCAGTACTTC. Translation gives CASSMTASYEQYF. The full variable domain, rest sourced from reference TRBV19 and TRBJ2-7, is DGGITQSPKYLFRKEGQNVTLSCEQNLNHDAMYWYRQDPGQGLRLIYYSQIVNDFQKGDIAEGYSVSREKKESFPLTVTSAQKNPTAFYLCASSMTASYEQYFGPGTRLTVT.

The chain is built from TRBV7-3 and TRBJ1-3, with D uncertain. Germline CDR1 SGHTA, CDR2 FQGTGA. This CDR3 spans 13 amino acids. V gave up 2 bases and J gave up 2 bases, with 4 bases separating them. CDR3 protein: CASSLQAGNTIYF. In DNA, the CDR3 is TGTGCCAGCAGCTTACAGGCTGGAAACACCATATATTTT.